These 14 T cell receptor beta chains originate from one sample sequenced in a study of human T cells and chemical hapten exposure. Indicated time point: pre-sensitization, week 0. Specified treatment: therapeutic diphenylcyclopropenone sensitization with weekly scalp DPC. MiXCR was run by TCRdb on the RACE reads, yielding one entry per CDR3 protein. The table has about 40,000 distinct CDR3 sequences, roughly a tenth seen once. Sequences were derived from whole blood, sampled in connection with sensitization to the hapten diphenylcyclopropenone (DPC). The origin of the receptors is a man under 40 with alopecia areata. Some clones in this sample may be carry-over from other donors' samples.

This clonotype was counted at least ten times. This chain connects TRBV7-7 to TRBJ2-3; perhaps TRBD2 as D (7 bases). V dropped 5 bases and J dropped 6 bases, with 12 bases sitting between them. This CDR3 is 13 amino acids long. Germline CDR1 reads SSHAT; CDR2 reads FNYEAQ (reference sequence). The CDR3 loop is CASSQGGGDTQYF. The CDR3 DNA is TGTGCCAGCAGCCAGGGAGGGGGGGATACGCAGTATTTT.

This chain joins TRBV20-1 and TRBJ2-2; no clear D gene. Germline V gene sequence: CDR1 DFQATT, CDR2 SNEGSKA (reference sequence). The V and J ends lost 6 bases and 0 bases respectively, with 5 bases between them. The CDR3 spans 12 residues. Here the CDR3 reads CSAGPNTGELFF. CDR3 DNA sequence: TGCAGTGCAGGGCCGAACACCGGGGAGCTGTTTTTT.

This clonotype has only a few counts. J is TRBJ2-3 and V is TRBV29-1; D gene ambiguous. This CDR3 comprises 12 residues. The germline gives CDR1 SQVTM, CDR2 ANQGSEA. V dropped 3 bases and J dropped 1 base, with 5 bases sitting between them. The CDR3 loop reads CSVDIGTDTQYF. The CDR3 DNA follows: TGCAGCGTTGATATAGGCACAGATACGCAGTATTTT.

The chain carries TRBV27 and TRBJ1-1; D is uncertain. CDR3 length: 17 residues. The germline gives CDR1 MNHEY, CDR2 SMNVEV (reference sequence). V gave up 4 bases and J gave up 4 bases, with 22 bases separating them. The CDR3 DNA reads as TGTGCCAGCAGTTCACCCCCCTCCGGACTTAAGCTCACTGAAGCTTTCTTT. Residues: CASSSPPSGLKLTEAFF.

The chain is built from TRBV21-1 and TRBJ2-7; TRBD2 is the table's D call and was not checked against the DNA. TRBV21-1 is a recognized pseudogene. There are 16 residues in the CDR3. The CDR3 nucleotides read TGTGCCAGCAGCAAGGCGACTAGCGGGAGTGACGGTGAGCAGTACGTC. This gives the protein CASSKATSGSDGEQYV.

In this sample, this clonotype turned up many times. The CDR3 DNA reads TGCAGTGCTAGTTACCTCAACACTGAAGCTTTCTTT. It specifies CSASYLNTEAFF. This sequence joins TRBV20-1 and TRBJ1-1; D unresolved. V lost 3 bases and J lost 2, with 7 bases in between. Germline V gives CDR1 DFQATT, CDR2 SNEGSKA (reference sequence). CDR3 length: 12 residues.

In this sample, this clonotype turned up many times. This chain joins TRBV7-2 and TRBJ2-5; D not certain. This CDR3 has 14 residues. Trimming shortened V by 2 bases and J by 2 bases, and 9 bases separated the two germline ends. Per the germline V gene, CDR1 is SGHTA and CDR2 is FQGNSA. The CDR3 reads CASSLYAVQETQYF. The CDR3 DNA sequence: TGTGCCAGCAGCTTATATGCGGTACAAGAGACCCAGTACTTC.

On this clonotype itself: This may come from a read error, since a much larger clone is one base off. This chain connects TRBV12-3 or TRBV12-4 to TRBJ2-5; D is perhaps TRBD1 (6 bases). This CDR3 has 12 amino acids. The V and J ends lost 6 bases and 3 bases respectively, with 8 bases between them. The CDR3 DNA is TGTGCCAGCAGCCGGACAGAAGAGACCCAGTACTTC. It translates to CASSRTEETQYF.

There are many counts of this clonotype. The chain combines TRBV2 with TRBJ1-5; D remains ambiguous. This CDR3 is built from 15 residues. Germline CDR1 SNHLY, CDR2 FYNNEI. V was shortened by 7 bases and J by 3 bases, with 16 bases between the two germline ends. The CDR3 nucleotides are TGTGCCAGCAAGGCACTGGGCCGCGACAATCAGCCCCAGCATTTT. The encoded protein is CASKALGRDNQPQHF.

The chain recombines TRBV3-1 with TRBJ2-2, with a tentative D call TRBD2 (5 bases). V was shortened by 0 bases and J by 0 bases, with 8 bases between the two germline ends. Germline values: CDR1 LGHDT, CDR2 YNNKEL (reference sequence). The CDR3 is 16 amino acids. CDR3 amino acids: CASSQDLLANTGELFF. As DNA, the CDR3 is TGTGCCAGCAGCCAAGACCTACTAGCGAACACCGGGGAGCTGTTTTTT.

This clonotype was seen many times. V gene TRBV3-1 combines with J gene TRBJ2-5, with 8 bases identical to TRBD2. Germline CDR1 and CDR2: LGHDT and YNNKEL (reference sequence). With V trimmed by 0 bases and J by 5 bases, 2 bases remained unmatched. The CDR3 contains 14 residues. CDR3: CASSQDPGGETQYF. CDR3 DNA sequence: TGTGCCAGCAGCCAAGATCCGGGGGGGGAGACCCAGTACTTC.

The J gene is TRBJ1-5, the V gene TRBV21-1; TRBD1, the table's D call, lacks a check against the DNA. TRBV21-1 is designated a pseudogene. CDR3 size: 17 residues. CDR3 nucleotide sequence: TGTGCCAGCAAGGTTCCCACGGGACCGAGGATCAATCAGCCCCAGCATTTT. Translating it yields CASKVPTGPRINQPQHF.

This chain connects TRBV9 to TRBJ2-3; possibly TRBD1 for D (5 bases). Per germline, CDR1 SGDLS and CDR2 YYNGEE. The CDR3 contains 14 residues. V was clipped by 6 bases and J by 4 bases, with 15 bases between them. CDR3 coding DNA: TGTGCCAGCACCCCTCGTGGGGCCGCAGATACGCAGTATTTT. Protein sequence: CASTPRGAADTQYF.

This clonotype occurred many times. The chain couples TRBV11-2 to TRBJ2-1, with 11 bases aligning to TRBD1. This CDR3 has 14 amino acids. Per germline, CDR1 SGHAT and CDR2 FQNNGV. Trimming removed 5 bases from V and 7 bases from J; junction bases left unmatched: 4. Here the CDR3 DNA reads TGTGCCAGCAGCACCTGGGACAGGGGGAATGAGCAGTTCTTC. The encoded protein is CASSTWDRGNEQFF.